This T cell receptor beta chain was recovered during a study of beta chain features in type 1 diabetes. Background on the study: What patients shared with healthy donors was a similar profile of age, gender and cell yields.

On this clone: Its antigen is unknown.

Notes on the study in general: Moderate but significant shortening of TCRB CDR3s was recorded in all four CD4+ subsets from Type 1 diabetes patients. Relative to healthy donors, patients appeared to have naive, central memory and Treg TCRB repertoires that were more similar.

The authors reverse transcribed all of the isolated RNA, so sequencing captured expressed TCRB transcripts. The repertoire was sequenced with immunoSEQ multiplex PCR; TCRdb's copy has only in-frame clones and lacks some. The table has approximately 46,000 clones, around 45% seen once. The ends were cut back, 1 base at V and 4 bases at J, with 10 bases in the middle. Germline V CDR1 and CDR2: GTSNPN, SVGIG (reference sequence). The length of the CDR3 is 13 residues. Averaging around 110 mL, one heparinised blood draw was given by each donor. The sequence was collected from a man aged 30-40 years with type 1 diabetes. The chain joins TRBV30 to TRBJ2-5, with D perhaps matching TRBD1 (5 bases). Source material: stem cell memory CD4+ T cells from blood. In DNA, the CDR3 is TGTGCCTGGAGTGGCAGGGTAGTAGAGACCCAGTACTTC. Its protein is CAWSGRVVETQYF.